This paragraph covers one T cell receptor (beta chain) sequence. The CDR3 consists of 19 residues. The germline gives CDR1 MNHEY, CDR2 SMNVEV (reference sequence). The germline V and J ends were trimmed by 0 bases and 0 bases, with 15 bases remaining between them. The sample belongs to a study of blood T cell repertoires in COVID-19. This table comes from immunoSEQ multiplex PCR, and its TCRdb copy is limited to in-frame clones, with some not included. The sample contains about 100,000 clones, approximately 80% of which appear only once. The receptor was isolated from a man in his 70s with active or convalescent COVID-19. The sample consisted of peripheral blood. The V call is TRBV27, the J call TRBJ2-6; unclear D gene. DNA of the CDR3: TGTGCCAGCAGTTTATCCCCGAGAGTAAAGTTCTCTGGGGCCAACGTCCTGACTTTC. Translation: CASSLSPRVKFSGANVLTF. Looking up the rest from reference TRBV27 and TRBJ2-6 gives the full variable domain: EAQVTQNPRYLITVTGKKLTVTCSQNMNHEYMSWYRQDPGLGLRQIYYSMNVEVTDKGDVPEGYKVSRKEKRNFPLILESPSPNQTSLYFCASSLSPRVKFSGANVLTFGAGSRLTVL.